Below, 3 T cell receptor beta chains from the same sample are listed, as sequenced in a study of shared T cell receptors in the human thymus (dated by TCRdb to about 2021). Libraries came from the immunoSEQ multiplex PCR assay. In TCRdb, the immuneACCESS table is reduced to in-frame sequences with V and J assigned. These tables do not hold every clone; where another copy was compared, an unresolved V gene accounts for under half, and the others remain unexplained. The sample has roughly 550,000 clones on record, around 82% of them singletons. The ten largest clonotypes hold more than 0.01% of the sample. This same sample was also part of a study on human thymus T cells.

The sample consisted of thymocytes. The receptors here all came from a boy in the first two years of life with a congenital heart defect. Donor details come from another sample of the same person, matched by shared clones.

The chain is built from TRBV5-5 and TRBJ2-7; 10 nucleotides line up with TRBD1. V gave up 3 bases and J gave up 0 bases; unmatched junction bases: 6. The CDR3 is 16 amino acids. CDR1 is SGHKS and CDR2 is YYEKEE in the germline V gene (reference sequence). For the CDR3, the DNA is TGTGCCAGCAGCTCCGACAGGGGGCTTAGCTCCTACGAGCAGTACTTC. It is translated as CASSSDRGLSSYEQYF.

J is TRBJ1-5 and V is TRBV23-1, with unresolved D. TRBV23-1 is an ORF, with its function uncertain. The CDR3 contains 15 residues. Trimming stripped 4 bases from V and 2 bases from J, with 12 bases between. This chain's CDR3 is CASSPDLAGNQPQHF. The CDR3 DNA is TGCGCCAGCAGTCCTGACCTCGCGGGCAATCAGCCCCAGCATTTT.

As for this clone: Other DNA sequences in the sample encode the same CDR3. The V call is TRBV27, the J call TRBJ2-1, with 10 bases aligning to TRBD2. Germline CDR1 reads MNHEY; CDR2 reads SMNVEV (reference sequence). This CDR3 comprises 15 residues. Trimming removed 6 bases from V and 0 bases from J; junction bases left unmatched: 2. The CDR3 region is CASRLAGSSYNEQFF. The CDR3 DNA follows: TGTGCCAGCAGACTAGCGGGGAGCTCCTACAATGAGCAGTTCTTC.